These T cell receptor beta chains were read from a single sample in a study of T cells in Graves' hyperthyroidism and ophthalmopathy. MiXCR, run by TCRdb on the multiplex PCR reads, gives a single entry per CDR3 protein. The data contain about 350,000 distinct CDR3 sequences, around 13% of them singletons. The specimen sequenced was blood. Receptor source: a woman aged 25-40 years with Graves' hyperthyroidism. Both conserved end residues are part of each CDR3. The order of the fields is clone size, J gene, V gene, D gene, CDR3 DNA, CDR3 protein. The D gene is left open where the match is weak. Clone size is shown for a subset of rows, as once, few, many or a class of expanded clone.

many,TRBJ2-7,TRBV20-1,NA,TGCAGTGCTAGCGTTCTTCAGGGGTACAAGCAGTACTTC,CSASVLQGYKQYF
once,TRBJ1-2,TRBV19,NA,TGTGCCAGTAGTTCTACCCGGGACCAGGGTGCGAGCTACACCTTC,CASSSTRDQGASYTF
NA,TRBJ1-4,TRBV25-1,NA,TGTGCCAGCAAGGCCTCTAATGAAAAACTGTTTTTT,CASKASNEKLFF
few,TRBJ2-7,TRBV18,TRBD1,TGTGCCAGCTCAAAGGGACAGGGCTGGTACGAGCAGTACTTC,CASSKGQGWYEQYF
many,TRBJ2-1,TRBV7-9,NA,TGTGCCAGCAGCTCAACCACCAATCGGGGTTACTACAATGAGCAGTTCTTC,CASSSTTNRGYYNEQFF
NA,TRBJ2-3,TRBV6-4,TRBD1,TGTGCCAGCGGGCCCGACAGGGTCACAGATACGCAGTATTTT,CASGPDRVTDTQYF
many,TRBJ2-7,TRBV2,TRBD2,TGTGCCAGCAGTGAATGGGTAGCGGGGCCCCTCGACGAGCAGTACTTC,CASSEWVAGPLDEQYF
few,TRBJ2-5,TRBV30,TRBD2,TGTGCCTGGAGTGTTGGTGGGGGGGCCCAGTACTTC,CAWSVGGGAQYF
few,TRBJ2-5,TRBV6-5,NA,TGTGCCAGCAGTTACTCGAAAGGCCGAGAGACCCAGTACTTC,CASSYSKGRETQYF
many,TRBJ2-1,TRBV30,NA,TGTGCCTGGAGTATAAACCGTGAGCAGTTCTTC,CAWSINREQFF
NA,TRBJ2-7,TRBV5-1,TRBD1,TGCGCCAGCAGCTCCGGGACAGTAGCCTACGAGCAGTACTTC,CASSSGTVAYEQYF
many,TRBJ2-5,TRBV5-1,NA,TGCGCCAGCAGCTTGGACGGATCGGGGACCCAGTACTTC,CASSLDGSGTQYF
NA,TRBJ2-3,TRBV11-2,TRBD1,TGTGCCAGCAGCCCCGCTTGGGGACAGGGAGCAGATACGCAGTATTTT,CASSPAWGQGADTQYF
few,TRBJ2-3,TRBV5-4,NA,TGTGCCAGCAGCAACATGGCGGAACCCACAGATACGCAGTATTTT,CASSNMAEPTDTQYF
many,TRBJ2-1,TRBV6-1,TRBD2,TGTGCCAGCAGTGGGACTAGCGCCGCCTACAATGAGCAGTTCTTC,CASSGTSAAYNEQFF
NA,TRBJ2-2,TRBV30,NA,TGTGCCTGGAGGGGATCCGGGGAGCTGTTTTTT,CAWRGSGELFF
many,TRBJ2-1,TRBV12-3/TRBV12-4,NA,TGTGCCAGCAGTTTACTCGGTGAGCAGTTCTTC,CASSLLGEQFF
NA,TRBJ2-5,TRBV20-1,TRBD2,TGCAGTACTAGAAACGGACTAGCGGGATATCCTGTCGGGACCCAGTACTTC,CSTRNGLAGYPVGTQYF
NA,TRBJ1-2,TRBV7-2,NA,TGTGCCAGCAGTCCTCATGACAGGTCGTATGGCTACACCTTC,CASSPHDRSYGYTF
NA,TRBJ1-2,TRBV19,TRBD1,TGTGCCAGTAGAAGACAGGGGCGGGAGGGCTACACCTTC,CASRRQGREGYTF
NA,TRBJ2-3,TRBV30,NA,TGTGCCTGGGAAGTGGCGGGTACAGATACGCAGTATTTT,CAWEVAGTDTQYF
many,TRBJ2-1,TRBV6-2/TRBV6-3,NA,TGTGCCAGCAGGGCCCGGGTTAGCTCCCCCTACAATGAGCAGTTCTTC,CASRARVSSPYNEQFF
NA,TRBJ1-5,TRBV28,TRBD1,TGTGCCAGCAGGTCCCGGACAGGGGAAGGCAATCAGCCCCAGCATTTT,CASRSRTGEGNQPQHF
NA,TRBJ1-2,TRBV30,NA,TGTGCCTGGAGTGGCCGGGCTCCCTGGGGGGGCTACACCTTC,CAWSGRAPWGGYTF
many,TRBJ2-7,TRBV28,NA,TGTGCCAGCAGAAAGGGGACAATTACCTACGAGCAGTACTTC,CASRKGTITYEQYF
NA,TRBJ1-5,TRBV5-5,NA,TGTGCCAGCAGTTCAAGACAGGGCAATCAGCCCCAGCATTTT,CASSSRQGNQPQHF
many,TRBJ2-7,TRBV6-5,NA,TGTGCCAGCAGTTACCCGACCTACGAGCAGTACTTC,CASSYPTYEQYF
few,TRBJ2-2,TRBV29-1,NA,TGCAGCGCCTCAGGTTTATACAGAAGCGGGGAGCTGTTTTTT,CSASGLYRSGELFF
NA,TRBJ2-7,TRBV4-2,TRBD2,TGTGCCAGCAGCCAAGGGGCGAAGCGGGAGAACAACGAGCAGTACTTC,CASSQGAKRENNEQYF
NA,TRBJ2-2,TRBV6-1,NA,TGTGCCAGCAGCCCACCGGGGACCGGGGAGCTGTTTTTT,CASSPPGTGELFF
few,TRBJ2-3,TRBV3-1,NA,TGTGCCAGCAGCCAACTCCCGTCGGATACGCAGTATTTT,CASSQLPSDTQYF
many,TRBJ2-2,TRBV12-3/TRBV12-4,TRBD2,TGTGCCAGCAGTTCCCTAGCGGGAGGAAACACCGGGGAGCTGTTTTTT,CASSSLAGGNTGELFF
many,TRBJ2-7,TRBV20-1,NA,TGCAGTGCCTTCGTAAGCGGCAGCTACGAGCAGTACTTC,CSAFVSGSYEQYF
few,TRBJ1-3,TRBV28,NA,TGTGCCAGCAGGGAAGGACAGTTCTCTGGAAACACCATATATTTT,CASREGQFSGNTIYF
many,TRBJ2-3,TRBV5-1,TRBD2,TGCGCCAGCAGCTCTCCATCCGGCGGGAGGTCAGATACGCAGTATTTT,CASSSPSGGRSDTQYF
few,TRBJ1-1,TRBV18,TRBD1,TGTGCCAGCTCACCCGACAGGGCGAACACTGAAGCTTTCTTT,CASSPDRANTEAFF
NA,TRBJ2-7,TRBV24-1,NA,TGTGCCACCAGTGACGCGACAGCCTACTACGAGCAGTACTTC,CATSDATAYYEQYF
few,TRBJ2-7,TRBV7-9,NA,TGTGCCAGCAGCGCGACAGTTTACGAGCAGTACTTC,CASSATVYEQYF
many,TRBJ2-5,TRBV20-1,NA,TGCAGTGCGACGGGAGGGGGCTTAGAAGGGACCCAGTACTTC,CSATGGGLEGTQYF
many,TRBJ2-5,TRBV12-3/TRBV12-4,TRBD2,TGTGCCAGCAGGCGGGGAAGCGGGAAAGAGACCCAGTACTTC,CASRRGSGKETQYF
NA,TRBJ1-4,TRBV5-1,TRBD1,TGCGCCAGCAGCTCTGACAGGGAAAATGAAAAACTGTTTTTT,CASSSDRENEKLFF
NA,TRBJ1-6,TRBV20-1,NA,TGCAGTGCCCCCGAGCACGGGAATTCACCCCTCCACTTT,CSAPEHGNSPLHF
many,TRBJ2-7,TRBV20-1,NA,TGCAGTGCTAGAGAGTCAACCGTCGAGCAGTACTTC,CSARESTVEQYF
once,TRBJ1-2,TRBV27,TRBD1,TGTGCCAGCAGTCACCGGGACAGGGTAGAAACGACCTTC,CASSHRDRVETTF
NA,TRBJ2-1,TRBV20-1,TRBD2,TGCAGTGCGTTAGCGGGAGGGTTTGAGTCCAATGAGCAGTTCTTC,CSALAGGFESNEQFF
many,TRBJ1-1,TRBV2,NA,TGTGCCAGCAGTTCTGCACAGAACACTGAAGCTTTCTTT,CASSSAQNTEAFF
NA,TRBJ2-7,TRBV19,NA,TGTGCCAGTAGTAGCCCGGGGTCAGAGAGACTTGGCGAGCAGTACTTC,CASSSPGSERLGEQYF
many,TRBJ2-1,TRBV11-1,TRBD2,TGTGCCAGCAGCCGTATAGCGGGGCTTTACAATGAGCAGTTCTTC,CASSRIAGLYNEQFF
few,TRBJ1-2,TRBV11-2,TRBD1,TGTGCCAGCAGCTTAGGTTGGCAGGGGGATGGCTACACCTTC,CASSLGWQGDGYTF